The subject of this entry is one TCR beta chain. Per the original data handling: Nucleated cell number was recorded as an estimate derived from reference gene primer amplification. Profiled with immunoSEQ multiplex PCR; TCRdb holds only in-frame clones, not every one. The DNA was the basis for D and trimming; V, J and clone size are from that table. The sample includes roughly 80,000 clones, over 80% of them seen just once. This sample is drawn from a study of blood T cell repertoires in COVID-19. Background on the study: T cells, B-cell-depleted T cells, or PBMCs provided the cDNA or gDNA that served as material.

The sequence came from a human donor in a cohort sampled during active COVID-19. The sequenced sample was peripheral blood.

The CDR3 sequence is CASSGIWGGANVLTF. CDR3 DNA sequence: TGTGCCAGCAGTGGGATCTGGGGCGGGGCCAACGTCCTGACTTTC. The rearrangement uses TRBV2 and TRBJ2-6; D possibly corresponds to TRBD1 (5 bases). V shed 4 bases and J shed 4 bases, with 11 bases lying between them. The germline V gene has CDR1 SNHLY and CDR2 FYNNEI. CDR3 length: 15 residues.